This entry is about one TCR beta chain. As yet, its antigen is unknown. Other DNA sequences from this sample encode an identical CDR3 as well. The CDR3 extends over 14 amino acids. Trimming left V 0 bases short and J 2 bases short, with 8 bases between. The germline V gene encodes CDR1 SGDLS and CDR2 YYNGEE. Second doses that came at about 4 or about 12 weeks were put together. The sample belongs to a study of T cell responses to AZD1222 COVID-19 vaccine. Study outcomes and limitations: Two AZD1222 administrations were followed by greater Spike-specific TCR breadth and depth. Vaccine-related CD4 TCRs covered spike, predominating at 160-218 and 743-854.

Data came from immunoSEQ multiplex PCR; TCRdb stores just in-frame clones and leaves some out. The sample holds 65,000 to 95,000 clones, 80% to 90% seen once. This sample comprised peripheral blood, obtained 28 days after the second AZD1222 dose. The genes are TRBV9 and TRBJ2-5; D unclear. The sequence was collected from an adult who received the AZD1222 COVID-19 vaccine. CDR3 protein: CASSVGTTQETQYF. The CDR3 coding sequence is TGTGCCAGCAGCGTAGGCACTACACAAGAGACCCAGTACTTC.